This passage covers 21 T cell receptor beta chains from one sample sequenced in a study of T cell clonality in common variable immunodeficiency. Produced via immunoSEQ multiplex PCR; TCRdb's table is partial and in-frame only. There are under 35,000 clones in the sample, none observed a single time. Sequenced material: peripheral blood mononuclear cells. These receptors originate from a person between 18 and 75 years old in good health.

This clone was counted at least ten times. One end of the junction does not line up with germline, which may come from a read error. The sequenced fragment ends 3 residues before the CDR3 boundary, so the rest is inferred from the germline J gene. The chain carries TRBV19 and TRBJ2-7, with TRBD1 matching over 7 bases. The germline V gene encodes CDR1 LNHDA and CDR2 SQIVND (reference sequence). This CDR3 comprises 15 residues. CDR3 protein: CACSTRTGETYEQYF. The DNA read from the CDR3 is TGTGCCTGTAGTACTCGGACAGGAGAAACCTACGAG.

This clone came up many times. The read ends 3 residues early relative to the CDR3; the germline J gene fills the gap. The rearrangement uses TRBV20-1 and TRBJ1-5; D possibly corresponds to TRBD1 (6 bases). The CDR3 contains 15 residues. V shed 0 bases and J shed 5 bases, with 14 bases lying between them. Germline assignment: CDR1 DFQATT and CDR2 SNEGSKA (reference sequence). The sequenced CDR3 bases are TGCAGTGCTAGAGATAAATTGACAGGAGATCAGCCC. Protein: CSARDKLTGDQP. The entire CDR3 protein is CSARDKLTGDQPQHF.

This clone showed up many times. The CDR3 end falls 3 residues outside the read, so it is completed with the germline J gene. The chain is built from TRBV7-8 and TRBJ2-1; D is ambiguous. Between the trimmed V and J ends, which lost 4 bases and 0 bases, there was a span of 10 bases. CDR1 is SGHVS and CDR2 is FQNEAQ in the germline V gene. The CDR3 spans 15 residues. The CDR3 is CASSSQLGSYNEQFF. CDR3 DNA (partial): TGTGCCAGCAGCTCCCAACTTGGCTCCTACAATGAG.

In its sample, this clone was seen many times. From the germline J gene comes the end of the CDR3, since the read stops 3 residues before it. The J gene is TRBJ2-3, the V gene TRBV24-1; 13 bases map to TRBD2. CDR3 length equals 17 residues. V shed 3 bases and J 5 bases; nucleotides not matched to a gene: 7. The germline gives CDR1 KGHDR, CDR2 SFDVKD. The CDR3 reads CATSDNGLAGVLDTQYF. The CDR3 bases that were read are TGTGCCACCAGTGATAATGGACTAGCGGGAGTATTAGATACG.

This clone was picked up many times. The read ends 3 residues early relative to the CDR3; the germline J gene fills the gap. This rearrangement joins TRBV20-1 to TRBJ2-1; 10 nucleotides match TRBD2. Germline CDR1 and CDR2: DFQATT and SNEGSKA (reference sequence). Trimming removed 5 bases from V and 3 bases from J; junction bases left unmatched: 10. CDR3 length: 16 amino acids. This CDR3 reads CSAFSSGGTHYNEQFF. CDR3 DNA (partial): TGCAGTGCTTTCAGTAGCGGGGGGACTCACTACAATGAG.

This clone was counted many times. The CDR3 is cut off 3 residues early in the read; its end comes from the germline J gene. This chain uses TRBV6-1 with TRBJ2-3; 7 nucleotides line up with TRBD1. The CDR3 runs to 13 residues. The germline V gene has CDR1 MNHNS and CDR2 SASEGT. CDR3 DNA, as far as it was read: TGTGCCAGCAGTGAAAAGGCTGACAGGGCG. It specifies CASSEKADRA. In full, the CDR3 reads CASSEKADRAQYF.

This clone is medium-sized by share. The CDR3 end is not reached by the read, which stops 3 residues before it; the germline J gene fills it in. The J gene is TRBJ2-7, the V gene TRBV3-1 (or the pseudogene TRBV3-2); 12 bases agree with TRBD2. The germline V gene encodes CDR1 LGHDT and CDR2 YNNKEL (reference sequence). V lost 1 base and J lost 6; bases outside the gene matches: 16. The CDR3 spans 19 residues. CDR3 sequence: CASSQGGADTLLAGGEQYF. The DNA read from the CDR3 is TGTGCCAGCAGCCAAGGGGGTGCCGATACATTACTAGCGGGAGGCGAG.

This clone showed up many times. The CDR3 region is CASSDSGTSSYNEQFF. The CDR3 DNA, read in part, is TGTGCCAGCAGTGACTCCGGGACTAGCTCCTACAATGAG. The chain has TRBV6-4 and TRBJ2-1; 8 bases line up with TRBD2. The CDR3 extends 3 residues past the end of the read, so its final part is completed from the germline J gene. Trimming cost V 0 bases and J 0 bases; bases outside gene matches: 1. Germline lookup yields CDR1 MRHNA and CDR2 SNTAGT. There are 16 residues in the CDR3.

This clone was counted many times. The read ends 3 residues before the CDR3 terminus; that terminus is restored from the germline J gene. The rearrangement uses TRBV5-1 and TRBJ2-3, with 11 bases fitting TRBD2. Germline V lookup: CDR1 SGHRS, CDR2 YFSETQ. Germline trimming cut 0 bases from V and 6 bases from J; bases unmatched to any gene: 9. The CDR3 totals 17 residues. The sequenced CDR3 bases are TGCGCCAGCAGCTTGGCTAGCGGGGGGATGCATACGGATACG. Translated, it gives CASSLASGGMHTDT. The entire CDR3 protein reads CASSLASGGMHTDTQYF.

This clone was seen more than once but under ten times. The CDR3 extends 3 residues past the end of the read, so its final part is completed from the germline J gene. The chain has TRBV7-3 and TRBJ1-2, with a possible D match to TRBD1 (5 bases). Germline CDR1 reads SGHTA; CDR2 reads FQGTGA. The CDR3 spans 13 residues. The CDR3 loop reads CASSPPGEDTYTF. The sequenced CDR3 bases are TGTGCCAGCAGCCCCCCGGGGGAAGATACC.

This clone turned up a few times. The read stops 3 residues short of the end of the CDR3; the missing end is completed from the germline J gene. The chain joins TRBV5-1 to TRBJ2-4, with 11 bases that match TRBD2. The CDR3 covers 16 residues. In germline, CDR1 is SGHRS, CDR2 YFSETQ. CDR3 DNA, as far as it was read: TGCGCCAGCAGCCCGGGACTAGCGGCGCTTCAAGAGACT. This sequence encodes CASSPGLAALQET. The CDR3 in its entirety is CASSPGLAALQETQYF.

This clone was seen ten or more times. The sequence runs out 3 residues before the end of the CDR3; the remainder is reconstructed from the germline J gene. This chain connects TRBV5-4 to TRBJ2-1; the match to TRBD2 covers 8 bases. CDR3 length equals 14 residues. Germline V gives CDR1 SGHNT, CDR2 YYREEE (reference sequence). V gave up 4 bases and J gave up 4 bases; unmatched junction bases: 4. Incomplete CDR3 DNA: TGTGCCAGCAGCGCTAGCGGGTGGTACAATGAG. Translation: CASSASGWYNE. From start to end, the CDR3 is CASSASGWYNEQFF.

At least ten counts were recorded for this clone. The read falls 3 residues short of the CDR3 end, and the missing part is taken from the germline J gene. The gene calls are TRBV7-8 and TRBJ2-3; 9 positions agree with TRBD2. There are 16 residues in the CDR3. The V gene end was trimmed by 1 base and the J gene end by 2 bases; junction bases not matched to a gene: 4. Germline assignment: CDR1 SGHVS and CDR2 FQNEAQ. The CDR3 loop is CASSLELAGFTDTQYF. The sequenced part of the CDR3 DNA is TGTGCCAGCAGCTTAGAACTAGCGGGCTTCACAGATACG.

This clone occurred many times. With the read ending 3 residues before the CDR3 end, the germline J gene is used to fill in that end. The J gene is TRBJ2-3, the V gene TRBV9; D is unclear. CDR1 is SGDLS, CDR2 YYNGEE, per germline. The CDR3 sequence is 12 residues long. Trimming took 4 bases from V and 5 from J, leaving 8 bases between them. CDR3 sequence reads: CASSPVVDTQYF. The CDR3 bases that were read are TGTGCCAGCAGCCCCGTTGTAGATACG.

This clone was detected ten times or more. The DNA ends 3 residues before the CDR3 does, and the rest of the CDR3 is filled in from the germline J gene. The same CDR3 is also encoded by other DNA sequences in this sample. V usage is TRBV30 and J usage is TRBJ2-5, with D perhaps matching TRBD2 (5 bases). Per the germline V gene, CDR1 is GTSNPN and CDR2 is SVGIG (reference sequence). Trimming took off 0 bases at V and 5 bases at J, with 7 bases between the two ends. CDR3 length: 12 residues. This CDR3 reads CAWSVSGETQYF. Partial CDR3 DNA: TGTGCCTGGAGTGTAAGCGGTGAGACC. Together with reference TRBV30 and TRBJ2-5, the CDR3 gives the full variable domain: SQTIHQWPATLVQPVGSPLSLECTVEGTSNPNLYWYRQAAGRGLQLLFYSVGIGQISSEVPQNLSASRPQDRQFILSSKKLLLSDSGFYLCAWSVSGETQYFGPGTRLLVL.

This clone was recorded a few times. The read finishes 3 residues shy of the CDR3 end, and the germline J gene is used to complete it. The chain employs TRBV7-3 and TRBJ2-7; 12 nucleotides agree with TRBD1. This CDR3 has 13 amino acids. CDR1 and CDR2 from the germline V gene are SGHTA and FQGTGA. The V gene end was trimmed by 5 bases and the J gene end by 6 bases; junction bases not matched to a gene: 2. The CDR3 DNA, read in part, is TGTGCCAGCAGCCAGGGACAGGGGGCCGAG. Residues: CASSQGQGAE. The whole CDR3 sequence reads CASSQGQGAEQYF.

This clone occurred many times. The read terminates 3 residues before the CDR3 end, so the remaining end is supplied by the germline J gene. The chain couples TRBV10-1 to TRBJ2-7, with 8 nucleotides matching TRBD2. V gave up 6 bases and J gave up 3 bases; unmatched junction bases: 7. Germline lookup yields CDR1 WNHNN and CDR2 SYGVQD (reference sequence). The CDR3 consists of 14 residues. The CDR3 loop is CASSSGLEIYEQYF. Incomplete CDR3 DNA: TGCGCCAGCAGCTCGGGACTAGAGATCTACGAG.

There are many counts of this clone. The missing CDR3 end, 3 residues past where the read stops, is filled in from the germline J gene. This chain uses TRBV7-2 with TRBJ2-1; D ambiguous. With 1 base removed from V and 7 bases from J, the gap between germline ends came to 14 bases. The germline CDR1 and CDR2 sequences are SGHTA and FQGNSA. The CDR3 consists of 15 residues. The covered CDR3 bases are TGTGCCAGCAGCTTAGTGGGCCAGCTACGGAATGAG. This encodes CASSLVGQLRNE. The whole CDR3 protein reads CASSLVGQLRNEQFF.

This clone was detected many times. CDR3 loop: CASGLAIDYEQYF. CDR3 bases read: TGTGCTAGTGGTTTGGCCATAGACTACGAG. The rearrangement joins TRBV12-5 to TRBJ2-7, with D unresolved. The missing CDR3 end, 3 residues past where the read stops, is filled in from the germline J gene. There are 13 residues in the CDR3. Trimming stripped 1 base from V and 3 bases from J, with 7 bases between. In germline, CDR1 is LGHNT, CDR2 FRNRAP.

This clone was seen at least ten times. The sequence runs out 3 residues before the end of the CDR3; the remainder is reconstructed from the germline J gene. This sequence joins TRBV29-1 and TRBJ2-5, with 7 bases fitting TRBD2. The CDR3 spans 14 residues. The trim removed 7 bases at V and 4 bases at J, leaving 12 bases unmatched. Germline V lookup: CDR1 SQVTM, CDR2 ANQGSEA. This CDR3 is CSATSSPVGETQYF. The DNA read from the CDR3 is TGCAGCGCGACTAGCTCCCCGGTGGGAGAGACC.

This clone was counted at least ten times. The read is 3 residues too short to cover the CDR3 end, so that end is filled in from the germline J gene. The chain is built from TRBV6-2 or TRBV6-3 and TRBJ1-1, with 9 nucleotides matching TRBD1. V lost 6 bases, J lost 0 bases, and 11 bases stayed unmatched. CDR3 length equals 17 residues. Germline CDR1 MNHEY, CDR2 SVGEGT. The sequenced CDR3 bases are TGTGCCAGCAGCCTCCCAACACAGGGGGCGATGAACACTGAA. Its translation is CASSLPTQGAMNTE. The CDR3 reads in full as CASSLPTQGAMNTEAFF.